This T cell receptor beta chain was obtained from a study of cytomegalovirus exposure and HLA in healthy donors. Study context: Early released data comprised 80 million to 100 million unique TCRs from HLA-typed donors. Study results and limitations: Compared with the roughly 700-donor mean, an Asian-associated ancestry cluster reportedly had fewer N-insertions, according to a later analysis. Accurate prediction of HLA-A and HLA-B alleles (for most subjects) was reportedly achieved from TCR beta sequences. Likely technical artifact: a cluster of highly shared sequence variants.

Concerning this clone itself: Its specificity is unknown.

Primers: 60 Vbeta forward and 13 Jbeta reverse. The method was immunoSEQ multiplex PCR; TCRdb's version includes in-frame clones alone and lacks a portion of them. Among 100,000 to 120,000 clones, roughly 12% were seen once, and the ten largest hold approximately 15%. The CDR3 extends over 17 amino acids. Germline V gene data show CDR1 as MGHDK and CDR2 as SYGVNS. The V segment lost 1 base and the J segment 6 bases; nucleotides outside the gene matches: 11. The material sequenced was PBMCs. The TCR was taken from a man between 40 and 49 years old in good health and CMV-seropositive. This chain uses TRBV25-1 with TRBJ2-2; 7 nucleotides agree with TRBD2. For the CDR3, the DNA is TGTGCCAGCAGTGAATCCAGCGGAACGGGAGGCGCCGGGGAGCTGTTTTTT. Translating it yields CASSESSGTGGAGELFF.